A single sample gave rise to the 21 T cell receptor beta chains below, sequenced in a study of regulatory T cells in long-lasting Graves disease. Sample time point: persistent/refractory GD, antithyroid drugs over 5 years with positive TRAb. With RNA extracted from PBMCs as input, the TCR library was made. Assembly of TCR beta libraries relied on iRepertoire HTBI primers together with Arm-PCR of CDR3 regions. TCRdb re-called the multiplex PCR reads with MiXCR, one entry per CDR3 protein. The table lists hundreds of thousands of distinct CDR3 sequences, 25% to 30% of them singletons, with roughly 40% in the top ten. Sequencing was performed on peripheral blood mononuclear cells (PBMCs), taken when the disease was refractory, from a patient treated with antithyroid drugs. Source of these receptors: a female donor with Graves disease.

This clonotype was counted between two and nine times. This chain links TRBV14 with TRBJ2-5; D possibly corresponds to TRBD1 (5 bases). Looked up from germline, CDR1 is SGHDN and CDR2 is FVKESK. The CDR3 consists of 13 residues. Trimming took 7 bases from V and 9 from J, leaving 18 bases between them. The CDR3 nucleotides read TGTGCCAGCACGGTCAGTCTTGAAGGGGCCCAGTACTTC. Protein sequence: CASTVSLEGAQYF.

The chain links TRBV20-1 to TRBJ1-1; TRBD1 matches 7 bases. Germline V gene data show CDR1 as DFQATT and CDR2 as SNEGSKA (reference sequence). Trimming at V came to 8 bases and at J to 2 bases, leaving 11 bases not matched to a gene. This CDR3 is 14 amino acids long. CDR3 nucleotides: TGCAGTCCTTTACCCGGGACAGTTAACACTGAAGCTTTCTTT. Translating gives CSPLPGTVNTEAFF.

The chain employs TRBV3-1 and TRBJ1-1, with 7 bases matching TRBD1. This CDR3 contains 15 residues. The germline V gene encodes CDR1 LGHDT and CDR2 YNNKEL (reference sequence). The trim removed 2 bases at V and 6 bases at J, leaving 9 bases unmatched. The DNA of the CDR3 is TGTGCCAGCAGCCAAAGGAGGGGGCGGAGGGCTGAAGCTTTCTTT. Translated: CASSQRRGRRAEAFF.

This sequence joins TRBV19 and TRBJ2-7, with 7 bases lining up with TRBD1. Germline V gene sequence: CDR1 LNHDA, CDR2 SQIVND (reference sequence). The CDR3 consists of 17 residues. Losses at the gene ends were 2 bases for V and 5 bases for J; bases not matched to a gene: 15. DNA of the CDR3: TGTGCCAGTAGTATATCCCCTACAGGGGCCAAAGCTAACGAGCAGTACTTC. This encodes CASSISPTGAKANEQYF. Combining the CDR3 with reference TRBV19 and TRBJ2-7 gives the whole variable domain DGGITQSPKYLFRKEGQNVTLSCEQNLNHDAMYWYRQDPGQGLRLIYYSQIVNDFQKGDIAEGYSVSREKKESFPLTVTSAQKNPTAFYLCASSISPTGAKANEQYFGPGTRLTVT.

The gene calls are TRBV10-3 and TRBJ2-7; TRBD2 might be the D (7 bases). V lost 7 bases and J 2 bases, leaving 12 bases between the germline ends. The CDR3 consists of 13 residues. The V gene's germline CDR1 is ENHRY and CDR2 SYGVKD. CDR3 residues: CAIMGGGTYEQYF. CDR3 DNA: TGTGCCATCATGGGGGGGGGCACCTACGAGCAGTACTTC.

This clonotype has a handful of counts. This chain uses TRBV13 with TRBJ2-1; 8 nucleotides align to TRBD2. Trimming cost V 5 bases and J 8 bases; bases outside gene matches: 8. The CDR3 runs 14 residues. Germline V gives CDR1 PRHDT, CDR2 FYEKMQ (reference sequence). The CDR3, as DNA: TGTGCCAGCAGCCAGGGACTAGGGGAGGATGAGCAGTTCTTC. Protein: CASSQGLGEDEQFF.

The V call is TRBV15, the J call TRBJ1-1, with 10 bases aligning to TRBD1. V dropped 1 base and J dropped 10; count of bases not matched to a gene: 9. Per the germline V gene, CDR1 is LNHNV and CDR2 is YYDKDF (reference sequence). This CDR3 has 15 amino acids. The DNA of the CDR3 is TGTGCCACCAGCAGAGCCGGACAGGGGGATTTTGGAGCTTTCTTT. Its translation is CATSRAGQGDFGAFF.

This clonotype was observed a handful of times. V gene TRBV12-5 combines with J gene TRBJ1-2; D perhaps matches TRBD1 (5 bases). V lost 1 base and J lost 1, with 10 bases in between. Germline loops: CDR1 LGHNT, CDR2 FRNRAP. This CDR3 has 15 residues. Written as DNA, the CDR3 is TGTGCTAGTGGTTTGGCCCCTGACAGTAACTATGGCTACACCTTC. Encoded protein: CASGLAPDSNYGYTF.

This clonotype was observed a few times. The chain carries TRBV7-2 and TRBJ2-1; 10 bases are a match to TRBD2. Looked up from germline, CDR1 is SGHTA and CDR2 is FQGNSA. Trimming took 2 bases from V and 5 from J; bases not matched to a gene: 6. The CDR3 contains 16 residues. The CDR3 region has the DNA TGTGCCAGCAGCTTACCCCTAGCGGGGGAAGACAATGAGCAGTTCTTC. Translating it yields CASSLPLAGEDNEQFF.

Ten or more counts support this clonotype. This chain uses TRBV12-3 or TRBV12-4 with TRBJ1-1; 10 bases are shared with TRBD1. With 10 bases clipped from V and 5 bases from J, the junction kept 4 bases outside the gene matches. The CDR3 sequence is 12 residues long. The DNA of the CDR3 is TGTGCCAATCGGACAGGGGGGACTGAAGCTTTCTTT. As protein: CANRTGGTEAFF.

V is TRBV6-1 and J is TRBJ2-2; no reliable D call. Trimming left V 8 bases short and J 1 base short, with 5 bases between. Germline CDR1 reads MNHNS; CDR2 reads SASEGT. The CDR3 totals 12 residues. The CDR3 DNA sequence: TGTGCCAGCGCGGTGAACACCGGGGAGCTGTTTTTT. Protein sequence: CASAVNTGELFF.

This clonotype was counted only a few times. The V gene is TRBV7-9, the J gene TRBJ2-3; 8 bases line up with TRBD1. Germline V gene sequence: CDR1 SEHNR, CDR2 FQNEAQ (reference sequence). The CDR3 runs 16 residues. The V segment lost 5 bases and the J segment 1 base; nucleotides outside the gene matches: 8. The DNA for the CDR3 is TGTGCCAGCAGCACGAACTTCAGGGGGCGCACAGATACGCAGTATTTT. Its protein is CASSTNFRGRTDTQYF.

This rearrangement joins TRBV7-2 to TRBJ1-2; D is undetermined. CDR1 is SGHTA and CDR2 is FQGNSA in the germline V gene. There are 16 residues in the CDR3. V lost 6 bases, J lost 3 bases, and 20 bases lay in between. The CDR3 here is CASRWNGRLADYGYTF. CDR3 bases: TGTGCCAGCAGATGGAACGGACGGCTGGCCGACTATGGCTACACCTTC. Based on the CDR3 plus reference TRBV7-2 and TRBJ1-2, the full variable domain is GAGVSQSPSNKVTEKGKDVELRCDPISGHTALYWYRQSLGQGLEFLIYFQGNSAPDKSGLPSDRFSAERTGGSVSTLTIQRTQQEDSAVYLCASRWNGRLADYGYTFGSGTRLTVV.

The V call is TRBV2, the J call TRBJ2-1, with TRBD1 as a possible D gene (6 bases). Per the germline V gene, CDR1 is SNHLY and CDR2 is FYNNEI. V lost 7 bases and J lost 8, with 15 bases in between. The CDR3 is 13 residues long. The CDR3 is CASKGVFMDEQFF. For the CDR3, the DNA is TGTGCCAGCAAGGGGGTGTTTATGGATGAGCAGTTCTTC.

The V call is TRBV19, the J call TRBJ1-1, with D unclear. CDR1 LNHDA and CDR2 SQIVND come from the germline V gene (reference sequence). CDR3 length equals 13 residues. The V end lost 3 bases, the J end lost 4 bases, and 9 bases lay between the germline ends. The CDR3 sequence: CASSIEEGTEAFF. The CDR3 DNA sequence: TGTGCCAGTAGTATTGAGGAGGGCACTGAAGCTTTCTTT.

The sample holds a few counts of this clonotype. V gene TRBV5-1 combines with J gene TRBJ1-6, with a weak D call TRBD1 (5 bases). This CDR3 is built from 16 residues. The V and J ends lost 3 bases and 0 bases respectively, with 10 bases between them. From germline, CDR1 is SGHRS and CDR2 YFSETQ. The CDR3 is CASSSSQVSYNSPLHF. CDR3 bases: TGCGCCAGCAGCTCCTCACAGGTCTCCTATAATTCACCCCTCCACTTT.

The chain is built from TRBV5-1 and TRBJ2-2, with 7 bases identical to TRBD2. Germline CDR1 and CDR2: SGHRS and YFSETQ. Unmatched junction bases numbered 13, after V lost 4 bases and J lost 4 bases. The CDR3 totals 17 residues. CDR3 nucleotide sequence: TGCGCCAGCAGCCCCTTTTCGGGAGGTAACCCCACCGGGGAGCTGTTTTTT. Its protein is CASSPFSGGNPTGELFF.

The CDR3 nucleotides read TGTGCCACCAGCAGAGCGCTTGTTTACGAGCAGTACTTC. Translated, it gives CATSRALVYEQYF. The V gene is TRBV15, the J gene TRBJ2-7; D is undetermined. The V end was cut by 1 base, the J end by 4 bases, with 8 bases between. This CDR3 contains 13 residues. Germline CDR1 and CDR2: LNHNV and YYDKDF (reference sequence).

This chain uses TRBV20-1 with TRBJ2-3, with TRBD2 as a possible D gene (6 bases). This CDR3 contains 15 residues. Germline V gene sequence: CDR1 DFQATT, CDR2 SNEGSKA (reference sequence). With 5 bases removed from V and 4 bases from J, the gap between germline ends came to 19 bases. CDR3 amino acids: CSAGGGTQLPDTQYF. The DNA for the CDR3 is TGCAGTGCTGGGGGAGGAACACAACTACCAGATACGCAGTATTTT.

This clonotype was seen a single time. V gene TRBV12-3 or TRBV12-4 combines with J gene TRBJ2-1; D might be TRBD2 (6 bases). The CDR3 spans 17 residues. Trimming removed 1 base from V and 5 bases from J, with 18 bases in between. The CDR3 DNA reads as TGTGCCAGCAGTTTAGATCGGGGTAGCGGAAGAAACAATGAGCAGTTCTTC. It is translated as CASSLDRGSGRNNEQFF.

The CDR3 spells CSARNIRDSGRSPSYEQYF. In DNA, the CDR3 is TGCAGTGCTAGAAACATTCGGGATAGCGGGAGGTCCCCCTCCTACGAGCAGTACTTC. This chain uses TRBV20-1 with TRBJ2-7; 10 bases align to TRBD2. The CDR3 totals 19 residues. V was clipped by 2 bases and J by 0 bases; unmatched bases: 16. The germline CDR1 and CDR2 sequences are DFQATT and SNEGSKA (reference sequence).